There are a few counts of the clone carrying this TCR beta chain. Its antigen is unknown. Preparing the TCRbeta library involved the use of unique molecular identifiers. TCRdb reprocessed the PCR reads with MiXCR, giving one entry per CDR3 protein. This table has about 420,000 distinct CDR3 sequences, about 17% appearing once. The data belong to a study of T-cell reconstitution after alpha-beta-depleted transplantation in children. Study-level findings and limits: Recipient T cells and thymic progenitors that survived were the source of the high TCRbeta diversity seen at day 60 in some patients. Among T cells one year after transplant, newly produced cells accounted for most counts and diversity. Two months or so post-transplant, alpha-beta T cells reportedly derived from several hundred expanded graft clones.

CDR3 length: 16 amino acids. Trimming left V 1 base short and J 1 base short, with 15 bases between. CDR1 SQVTM and CDR2 ANQGSEA come from the germline V gene. The chain has TRBV29-1 and TRBJ2-3; tentatively, D is TRBD1 (7 bases). The starting material was PBMCs, mostly from graft donor cells, obtained 360 days after TCRalphabeta/CD19-depleted stem cell transplant. This TCR derives from a boy less than two years old who had a stem cell transplant for Wiskott-Aldrich syndrome, so the T cells may come from the graft donor. CDR3 residues: CSVEVNGRGGTDTQYF. DNA of the CDR3: TGCAGCGTTGAAGTAAACGGCAGGGGGGGCACAGATACGCAGTATTTT.